This record covers a single T cell receptor (beta chain). Its antigen remains unknown. Trimming stripped 2 bases from V and 9 bases from J, with 9 bases between. There are 13 residues in the CDR3. Germline CDR1 SGHRS, CDR2 YFSETQ. The table came from immunoSEQ multiplex PCR; TCRdb's copy has only in-frame clones and leaves some out. The table includes more than 13,000 clones, just under 75% detected once. Time point noted: after neoadjuvant nivolumab, at surgical resection. This entry is derived from a study of neoadjuvant anti-PD-1 for oral cavity cancer. Study context: Patients without progression received a fourth nivolumab dose around day 43, then surgical resection on days 50-56.

General observations from the study: Non-responders to neoadjuvant nivolumab had significantly more clonal PBMC T cells than responders. Pretreatment Treg/Th17 ratio correlated inversely with post-treatment tumor clonality.

The sequenced sample was PBMCs, obtained after nivolumab (anti-PD-1) treatment. The TCR sequence derives from a person between 40 and 80 years old with oral cavity squamous cell carcinoma. The rearrangement uses TRBV5-1 and TRBJ1-6, with unresolved D. The CDR3 DNA is TGCGCCAGCAGCTTCTATATCACTTCACCCCTCCACTTT. It translates to CASSFYITSPLHF.